This T cell receptor beta chain originates from a study of cytomegalovirus exposure and HLA in healthy donors. With regard to this clone: Its specificity is not known.

The PCR employed 60 Vbeta primers together with 13 Jbeta primers. Sequencing used immunoSEQ multiplex PCR; TCRdb keeps in-frame clones, though not all of them. The sample has about 120,000 clones, over 75% seen once. Study-wide results and caveats: Highly shared sequence variants in one cluster were likely a sequencing artifact. Three chains linked to CMV were shown in vitro to be specific for CMV antigens.

The CDR3 has 15 residues. Germline CDR1 is LNHDA and CDR2 is SQIVND (reference sequence). V lost 5 bases and J 4 bases, leaving 15 bases between the germline ends. Sample: PBMCs. This clonotype was obtained from a young woman in good health and CMV-seronegative. The gene calls are TRBV19 and TRBJ1-5; weak D call: TRBD1 (5 bases). The CDR3 sequence: CASSQDDSQNQPQHF. The DNA of the CDR3 is TGTGCCAGTAGTCAAGATGACAGCCAGAATCAGCCCCAGCATTTT. Looking up the rest from reference TRBV19 and TRBJ1-5 gives the full variable domain: DGGITQSPKYLFRKEGQNVTLSCEQNLNHDAMYWYRQDPGQGLRLIYYSQIVNDFQKGDIAEGYSVSREKKESFPLTVTSAQKNPTAFYLCASSQDDSQNQPQHFGDGTRLSIL.